These T cell receptor beta chains were read from a single sample in a study of vaccination and CD4 T cells after COVID-19. TCRdb passed the PCR reads through MiXCR, listing each CDR3 protein once. The table shows approximately 17,000 distinct CDR3 sequences, with around two thirds occurring only once. The sequences come from CD4+ T cells from blood, collected after SARS-CoV-2 vaccination. Source of these receptors: a human donor who had recovered from COVID-19. CDR3s include the opening cysteine and the closing phenylalanine or tryptophan. D genes are given only for firm matches. A row's size may be missing; if present it is once, few, many or a size class.

>-|TRBJ2-5|-|TRBV18
CASSPPSSLQETQYF
TGTGCCAGCTCCCCACCATCCTCCCTCCAGGAGACCCAGTACTTC
>-|TRBJ2-2|-|TRBV7-3
CASSLKGGGVTGELFF
TGTGCCAGCAGCTTAAAGGGGGGAGGAGTCACCGGGGAGCTGTTTTTT
>TRBD2|TRBJ2-7|-|TRBV20-1
CSARVGTSGSRAEQYF
TGCAGTGCTAGGGTGGGGACTAGCGGGAGCCGGGCCGAGCAGTACTTC
>TRBD1|TRBJ1-2|few|TRBV7-2
CASSLRTGDRGYTF
TGTGCCAGCAGCTTGCGTACAGGGGACCGTGGCTACACCTTC
>TRBD1|TRBJ1-4|-|TRBV6-1
CASRRTGTNEKLFF
TGTGCCAGCAGACGGACAGGGACTAATGAAAAACTGTTTTTT
>-|TRBJ2-7|few|TRBV24-1
CATSGHRAQLYEQYF
TGTGCCACCAGTGGTCACAGGGCCCAGCTCTACGAGCAGTACTTC
>-|TRBJ1-6|few|TRBV15
CATSRAAGIYNSPLHF
TGTGCCACCAGCAGAGCTGCGGGGATATATAATTCACCCCTCCACTTT
>-|TRBJ1-2|-|TRBV20-1
CSATWGNYGYTF
TGCAGTGCCACGTGGGGTAACTATGGCTACACCTTC
>TRBD2|TRBJ2-7|-|TRBV19
CASRTSGTYEQYF
TGTGCCAGCCGGACTAGCGGGACCTACGAGCAGTACTTC
>-|TRBJ2-7|few|TRBV28
CASSLSGSSYEQYF
TGTGCCAGCAGTTTGTCCGGGAGCTCCTACGAGCAGTACTTC
>TRBD1|TRBJ1-5|-|TRBV6-1
CASRRNTGVVDQPQHF
TGTGCCAGCAGACGGAATACAGGGGTTGTCGATCAGCCCCAGCATTTT
>TRBD1|TRBJ1-5|-|TRBV25-1
CASSMGQGEDSNQPQHF
TGTGCCAGCAGTATGGGACAGGGAGAGGATAGCAATCAGCCCCAGCATTTT
>TRBD1|TRBJ2-6|once|TRBV6-4
CASSDWTGGSGANVLTF
TGTGCCAGCAGTGACTGGACAGGGGGCTCTGGGGCCAACGTCCTGACTTTC
>-|TRBJ2-5|-|TRBV30
CAWSGGYQETQYF
TGTGCCTGGAGTGGGGGCTATCAAGAGACCCAGTACTTC
>-|TRBJ2-7|-|TRBV2
CASRWDVVQYF
TGTGCCAGCAGATGGGATGTTGTGCAGTACTTC
>-|TRBJ2-3|-|TRBV6-5
CASSYVTGWADTQYF
TGTGCCAGCAGTTACGTAACCGGATGGGCAGATACGCAGTATTTT
>TRBD2|TRBJ2-3|-|TRBV7-3
CASSSGLAGGGDTQYF
TGTGCCAGCAGCTCGGGACTAGCGGGAGGGGGGGATACGCAGTATTTT
>-|TRBJ1-5|-|TRBV6-4
CASSSLSCLDQPQHF
TGTGCCAGCAGTTCGTTAAGTTGTTTGGATCAGCCCCAGCATTTT
>TRBD1|TRBJ2-3|-|TRBV20-1
CSVTSGTGGEDTQYF
TGCAGTGTAACGAGTGGGACAGGGGGGGAAGATACGCAGTATTTT
>-|TRBJ1-1|-|TRBV24-1
CATTFRSSRNTEAFF
TGTGCCACCACCTTCAGGAGCTCGAGGAACACTGAAGCTTTCTTT
>-|TRBJ2-2|-|TRBV24-1
CATSDVTVSRGELFF
TGTGCCACCAGTGATGTGACAGTTTCTAGGGGGGAGCTGTTTTTT
>TRBD2|TRBJ2-2|-|TRBV7-3
CASSSREGNTGELFF
TGTGCCAGCAGCTCGAGGGAGGGTAACACCGGGGAGCTGTTTTTT